These 21 T cell receptor beta chains were all obtained from the same sample, sequenced in a study of T cell responses to AZD1222 COVID-19 vaccine. Using immunoSEQ multiplex PCR, the repertoire was profiled, and TCRdb retains in-frame clones only, with some absent. The table records some 90,000 clones, around nine tenths of them present only once. Here the sequenced sample was peripheral blood, taken on day 0 of AZD1222 vaccination. Receptor source: an adult in good health.

The rearrangement links TRBV10-2 to TRBJ1-5; D uncertain. Germline CDR1 reads WSHSY; CDR2 reads SAAADI. Trimming removed 3 bases from V and 4 bases from J, with 7 bases in between. This CDR3 has 13 amino acids. The CDR3 bases are TGCGCCAGCAGTGAAACAGAGAATCAGCCCCAGCATTTT. This translates into CASSETENQPQHF.

The chain has TRBV3-1 (or the pseudogene TRBV3-2) and TRBJ2-5; the D is unclear. Germline V lookup: CDR1 LGHDT, CDR2 YNNKEL (reference sequence). V dropped 2 bases and J dropped 7 bases, with 14 bases sitting between them. The CDR3 length is 14 residues. The DNA for the CDR3 is TGTGCCAGCAGCCAATACGGGCCCCTTGGGACCCAGTACTTC. The encoded protein is CASSQYGPLGTQYF.

CDR3 in DNA: TGCGCCAGCAGCTTGGAAGGGGCCGACTACGAGCAGTACTTC. Translating it yields CASSLEGADYEQYF. V is TRBV5-1 and J is TRBJ2-7, with D possibly being TRBD1 (5 bases). V was clipped by 0 bases and J by 3 bases, with 10 bases between them. The CDR3 extends over 14 amino acids. Germline-derived CDR1 and CDR2 are SGHRS and YFSETQ. Based on the CDR3 plus reference TRBV5-1 and TRBJ2-7, the full variable domain is KAGVTQTPRYLIKTRGQQVTLSCSPISGHRSVSWYQQTPGQGLQFLFEYFSETQRNKGNFPGRFSGRQFSNSRSEMNVSTLELGDSALYLCASSLEGADYEQYFGPGTRLTVT.

V is TRBV2 and J is TRBJ1-1, with 9 bases that match TRBD1. The CDR3 has 15 amino acids. CDR1 is SNHLY, CDR2 FYNNEI, per germline. V shed 5 bases and J 0 bases; nucleotides not matched to a gene: 4. The CDR3 sequence: CASSPGTGLNTEAFF. Here the CDR3 DNA reads TGTGCCAGCAGTCCCGGGACAGGGTTGAACACTGAAGCTTTCTTT.

This clone occurred once. The chain recombines TRBV6-5 with TRBJ1-5; the match to TRBD1 covers 8 bases. With V trimmed by 6 bases and J by 6 bases, 4 bases remained unmatched. The germline gives CDR1 MNHEY, CDR2 SVGAGI. This CDR3 comprises 13 residues. CDR3 sequence reads: CASSQDRGQPQHF. Here the CDR3 DNA reads TGTGCCAGCAGCCAAGACAGGGGTCAGCCCCAGCATTTT.

This chain links TRBV9 with TRBJ1-4; possible D gene TRBD1, 5 bases. The germline V and J ends were trimmed by 0 bases and 9 bases, with 9 bases remaining between them. Germline CDR1 reads SGDLS; CDR2 reads YYNGEE. The CDR3 extends over 13 amino acids. The CDR3: CASSVAGGQKLFF. The DNA of the CDR3 is TGTGCCAGCAGCGTAGCCGGGGGTCAAAAACTGTTTTTT.

The rearrangement uses TRBV7-8 and TRBJ2-7, with D possibly TRBD2 on 7 matching bases. Trimming left V 4 bases short and J 3 bases short, with 19 bases between. Germline V gene data show CDR1 as SGHVS and CDR2 as FQNEAQ. The CDR3 has 16 amino acids. CDR3 amino acids: CASSSNLRGAHYEQYF. CDR3 sequence (DNA): TGTGCCAGCAGCTCAAACTTACGGGGGGCCCACTACGAGCAGTACTTC.

This chain joins TRBV6-5 and TRBJ1-4; D might be TRBD1 (6 bases). V lost 8 bases, J lost 8 bases, and 21 bases lay in between. The V gene's germline CDR1 is MNHEY and CDR2 SVGAGI. The CDR3 spans 15 residues. CDR3 nucleotides: TGTGCCAGCGCCCTCTTTACAGGGTTAGGGGAAAAACTGTTTTTT. Its translation is CASALFTGLGEKLFF.

This chain connects TRBV19 to TRBJ2-1; D is ambiguous. Between the trimmed V and J ends, which lost 7 bases and 0 bases, there was a span of 4 bases. The CDR3 runs 12 residues. In germline, CDR1 is LNHDA, CDR2 SQIVND (reference sequence). CDR3: CASTSSYNEQFF. DNA for the CDR3: TGTGCCAGTACGAGCTCCTACAATGAGCAGTTCTTC.

This chain joins TRBV7-8 and TRBJ1-3; D is ambiguous. This CDR3 has 15 residues. CDR1 is SGHVS and CDR2 is FQNEAQ in the germline V gene. Trimming stripped 2 bases from V and 0 bases from J, with 8 bases between. Here the CDR3 reads CASSLLGFSGNTIYF. The CDR3 DNA reads as TGTGCCAGCAGCTTATTAGGATTCTCTGGAAACACCATATATTTT.

CDR3 loop: CASSQPRDGNTEAFF. The DNA of the CDR3 is TGTGCCAGCAGCCAACCCCGGGACGGGAACACTGAAGCTTTCTTT. The chain links TRBV3-1 (or the pseudogene TRBV3-2) to TRBJ1-1; maybe TRBD1 (5 bases). Trimming removed 2 bases at V and 1 base at J, with 11 bases between. Per the germline V gene, CDR1 is LGHDT and CDR2 is YNNKEL (reference sequence). The CDR3 runs to 15 residues.

This chain links TRBV9 with TRBJ2-5, with D possibly matching TRBD1 (7 bases). From germline, CDR1 is SGDLS and CDR2 YYNGEE. The CDR3 extends over 15 amino acids. V was shortened by 0 bases and J by 3 bases, with 12 bases between the two germline ends. CDR3 coding DNA: TGTGCCAGCAGCGTAGGGCCCAGGGGGGAAGAGACCCAGTACTTC. Translating it yields CASSVGPRGEETQYF.

The CDR3 spells CASSSQQGTMNTEAFF. The DNA for the CDR3 is TGTGCCAGCAGCTCGCAACAGGGGACCATGAACACTGAAGCTTTCTTT. The rearrangement uses TRBV5-5 and TRBJ1-1; 7 nucleotides match TRBD1. Trimming took 3 bases from V and 0 from J; bases not matched to a gene: 8. Germline values: CDR1 SGHKS, CDR2 YYEKEE (reference sequence). The length of the CDR3 is 16 residues.

V gene TRBV3-1 (or the pseudogene TRBV3-2) combines with J gene TRBJ1-3; D not resolved. Germline loops: CDR1 LGHDT, CDR2 YNNKEL (reference sequence). This CDR3 contains 17 residues. V was cut by 5 bases and J by 2 bases, with 19 bases left in between. Here the CDR3 DNA reads TGTGCCAGCAGCTACGCCGCTTTAGGGTCGGCTGGAAACACCATATATTTT. Protein sequence: CASSYAALGSAGNTIYF.

The genes are TRBV7-3 and TRBJ2-3, with D tentatively TRBD1 (5 bases). The V gene's germline CDR1 is SGHTA and CDR2 FQGTGA. V was pared by 5 bases and J by 3 bases, with 9 bases between. The CDR3 totals 13 residues. The CDR3, as DNA: TGTGCCAGCAGCCTTCCAGGGACAGATACGCAGTATTTT. Its translation: CASSLPGTDTQYF.

V gene TRBV29-1 combines with J gene TRBJ2-3; the D is unclear. CDR3 length equals 12 residues. CDR1 SQVTM and CDR2 ANQGSEA come from the germline V gene. Trimming shortened V by 6 bases and J by 3 bases, and 10 bases separated the two germline ends. In nucleotides, the CDR3 is TGCAGCGTGGAGACACAGACAGATACGCAGTATTTT. Protein product: CSVETQTDTQYF.

The chain uses TRBV9 and TRBJ2-5; D not resolved. This CDR3 region has 13 residues. Trimming cost V 4 bases and J 5 bases, with 12 bases left between them. Germline lookup yields CDR1 SGDLS and CDR2 YYNGEE. In DNA, the CDR3 is TGTGCCAGCAGCACCCGGAACGAGGAGACCCAGTACTTC. Translation: CASSTRNEETQYF. Together with reference TRBV9 and TRBJ2-5, the CDR3 gives the full variable domain: DSGVTQTPKHLITATGQRVTLRCSPRSGDLSVYWYQQSLDQGLQFLIQYYNGEERAKGNILERFSAQQFPDLHSELNLSSLELGDSALYFCASSTRNEETQYFGPGTRLLVL.

J is TRBJ2-1 and V is TRBV12-5; D not resolved. Germline loops: CDR1 LGHNT, CDR2 FRNRAP. V lost 7 bases, J lost 7 bases, and 14 bases lay in between. This CDR3 region has 13 residues. The CDR3 region has the DNA TGTGCTAGTGCCACCCGTTGGATTAATGAGCAGTTCTTC. Its protein is CASATRWINEQFF.

The V gene is TRBV18, the J gene TRBJ1-3; a possible D gene is TRBD1 (6 bases). Trimming cost V 3 bases and J 8 bases, with 14 bases left between them. This CDR3 has 14 residues. From germline, CDR1 is KGHSH and CDR2 LQKENI. CDR3 in amino acids: CASSPGGGEDTIYF. The CDR3, as DNA: TGTGCCAGCTCACCCGGAGGGGGTGAGGACACCATATATTTT.

The genes are TRBV19 and TRBJ2-1; possibly TRBD2 for D (5 bases). Germline V gene data show CDR1 as LNHDA and CDR2 as SQIVND (reference sequence). CDR3 size: 15 residues. V lost 1 base and J 2 bases, leaving 9 bases between the germline ends. CDR3 in DNA: TGTGCCAGTAGTATAGGGCTAGCAGCCTACAATGAGCAGTTCTTC. Translation gives CASSIGLAAYNEQFF.

The chain is built from TRBV10-1 and TRBJ1-3; D might be TRBD1 (6 bases). The V gene's germline CDR1 is WNHNN and CDR2 SYGVQD (reference sequence). This CDR3 is built from 16 residues. V lost 3 bases and J 2 bases, leaving 14 bases between the germline ends. The CDR3 protein is CASSESGANAGNTIYF. The CDR3 region has the DNA TGCGCCAGCAGTGAATCGGGGGCCAACGCTGGAAACACCATATATTTT.